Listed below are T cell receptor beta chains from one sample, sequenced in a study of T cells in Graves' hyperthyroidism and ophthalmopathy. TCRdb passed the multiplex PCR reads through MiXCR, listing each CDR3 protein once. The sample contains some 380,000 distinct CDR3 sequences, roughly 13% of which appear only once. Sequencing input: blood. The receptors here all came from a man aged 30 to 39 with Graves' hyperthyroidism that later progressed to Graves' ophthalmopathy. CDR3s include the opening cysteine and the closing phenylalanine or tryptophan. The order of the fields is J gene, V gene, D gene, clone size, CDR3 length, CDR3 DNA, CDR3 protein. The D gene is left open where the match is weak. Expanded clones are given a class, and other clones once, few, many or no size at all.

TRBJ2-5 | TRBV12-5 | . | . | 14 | TGTGCTAGTGGTAATGTAGCGTTGGGGGAGACCCAGTACTTC | CASGNVALGETQYF
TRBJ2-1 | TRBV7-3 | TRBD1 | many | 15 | TGTGCCAGCAGCTCAGCCGGGACAGGGAGGAATGAGCAGTTCTTC | CASSSAGTGRNEQFF
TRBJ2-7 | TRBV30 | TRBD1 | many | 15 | TGTGCCTGGAGTGTAAGGGACAGGGGCAGCTACGAGCAGTACTTC | CAWSVRDRGSYEQYF
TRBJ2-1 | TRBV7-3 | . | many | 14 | TGTGCCAGCAGCGAGGGCGGGGAGTACAATGAGCAGTTCTTC | CASSEGGEYNEQFF
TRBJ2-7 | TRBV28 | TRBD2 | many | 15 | TGTGCCAGTGATACTAGCGGGGGACGCTCCTACGAGCAGTACTTC | CASDTSGGRSYEQYF
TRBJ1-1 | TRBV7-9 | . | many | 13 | TGTGCCAGCAGCTTAGAGAAGGAAACTGAAGCTTTCTTT | CASSLEKETEAFF
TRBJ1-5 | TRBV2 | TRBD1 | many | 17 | TGTGCCAGCAGGGTAGGGACAGGAATTCGCGGAGGCCAGCCCCAGCATTTT | CASRVGTGIRGGQPQHF
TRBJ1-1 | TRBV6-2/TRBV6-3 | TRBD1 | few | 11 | TGTGCCAGCAGCCCCGGGACAGGGTGGGTCTTT | CASSPGTGWVF
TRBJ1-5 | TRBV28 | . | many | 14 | TGTGCCAGCAGTTTGGGGCAGTACAATCAGCCCCAGCATTTT | CASSLGQYNQPQHF
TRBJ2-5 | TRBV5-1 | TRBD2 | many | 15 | TGCGCCAGCAGTTCCGGGACTAGCGGCCGAGAGACCCAGTACTTC | CASSSGTSGRETQYF
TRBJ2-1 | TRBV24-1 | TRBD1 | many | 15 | TGTGCCACCAGTGATTTTGACAGGGGCTACAATGAGCAGTTCTTC | CATSDFDRGYNEQFF
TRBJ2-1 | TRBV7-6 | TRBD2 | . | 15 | TGTGCCAGCAGCTCCCGGGGGGTTCTCGCCAATGAGCAGTTCTTC | CASSSRGVLANEQFF
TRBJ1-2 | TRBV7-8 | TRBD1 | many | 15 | TGTGCCAGCAGCTCCGGACAGGGAGATCACTATGGCTACACCTTC | CASSSGQGDHYGYTF
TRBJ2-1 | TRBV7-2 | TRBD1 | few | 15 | TGTGCCAGCAGTACAGACAGGGGGCTTAACAATGAGCAGTTCTTC | CASSTDRGLNNEQFF
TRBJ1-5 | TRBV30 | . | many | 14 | TGTGCCTGGAGTGTGCCAGGGGGCAATCAGCCCCAGCATTTT | CAWSVPGGNQPQHF
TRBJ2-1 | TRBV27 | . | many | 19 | TGTGCCAGCAGTCCTGTTAGGAGGGGGGTGGGGCCCTTCTACAATGAGCAATTCTTC | CASSPVRRGVGPFYNEQFF
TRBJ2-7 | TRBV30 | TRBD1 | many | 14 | TGTGCCTGGAGTGTAGGGGGCAGCACCTACGAGCAGTACTTC | CAWSVGGSTYEQYF
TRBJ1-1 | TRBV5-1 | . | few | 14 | TGCGCCAGCAGCGCCCAGACAGTGAACACTGAAGCTTTCTTT | CASSAQTVNTEAFF
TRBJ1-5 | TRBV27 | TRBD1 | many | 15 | TGTGCCAGCAGTTCCTCCGGGACAGCCAATCAGCCCCAGCATTTT | CASSSSGTANQPQHF
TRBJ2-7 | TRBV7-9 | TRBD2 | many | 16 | TGTGCCAGCGCCCCGGGACAGCGGGGGGCCACCTACGAGCAGTACTTC | CASAPGQRGATYEQYF
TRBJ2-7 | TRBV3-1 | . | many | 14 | TGTGCCAGCAGCCCAGCACCGGACTCCTACGAGCAGTACTTC | CASSPAPDSYEQYF
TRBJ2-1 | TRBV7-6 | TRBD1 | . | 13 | TGTGCCAGCAGCCAGACAGGGGTCGATGAGCAGTTCTTC | CASSQTGVDEQFF
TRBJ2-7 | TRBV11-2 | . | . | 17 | TGTGCCAGCAGCTTAGGCCGGATCCTCCTGAGCTCCTACGAGCAGTACTTC | CASSLGRILLSSYEQYF
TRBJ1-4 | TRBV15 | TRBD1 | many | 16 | TGTGCCACCAGCGATGATGCGGGGACAGTACATGAAAAACTGTTTTTT | CATSDDAGTVHEKLFF
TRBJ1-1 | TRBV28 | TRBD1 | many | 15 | TGTGCCAGCAGTTTTCCTCGGACAGGGAACACTGAAGCTTTCTTT | CASSFPRTGNTEAFF
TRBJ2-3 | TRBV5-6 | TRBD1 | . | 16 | TGTGCCAGCAGCTTGTTAACAGGGGACGTTAGAGATACGCAGTATTTT | CASSLLTGDVRDTQYF
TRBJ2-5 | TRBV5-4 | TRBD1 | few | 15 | TGTGCCAGCAGCGACAAACGGACAGGGGAAGAGACCCAGTACTTC | CASSDKRTGEETQYF
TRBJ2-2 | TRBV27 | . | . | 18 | TGTGCCAGCAGTTTATCGAAGCGTTGGGGGTTACTCACCGGGGAGCTGTTTTTT | CASSLSKRWGLLTGELFF
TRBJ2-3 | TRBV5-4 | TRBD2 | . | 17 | TGTGCCAGCAGCGTCTTCTTACTAGCGGGGGGTCTAGATACGCAGTATTTT | CASSVFLLAGGLDTQYF
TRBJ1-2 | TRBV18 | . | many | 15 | TGTGCCAGCTCACTCGACAGGCTAGCTAACTATGGCTACACCTTC | CASSLDRLANYGYTF
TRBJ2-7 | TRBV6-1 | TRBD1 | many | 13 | TGTGCCGCCAAAAGGGGACAGGCCTACGAGCAGTACTTC | CAAKRGQAYEQYF
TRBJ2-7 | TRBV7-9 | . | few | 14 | TGTGCCAGCAGCTTAATAGGACGAACCGGGGAGCAGTACTTC | CASSLIGRTGEQYF
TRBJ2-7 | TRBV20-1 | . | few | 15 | TGCAGTGCTAGGCAACCGGGACCGGCCTCCTACGAGCAGTACTTC | CSARQPGPASYEQYF
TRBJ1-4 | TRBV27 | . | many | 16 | TGTGCCAGCGCATTTCCACCTGCGACGAAAGGAGAAAAACTGTTTTTT | CASAFPPATKGEKLFF
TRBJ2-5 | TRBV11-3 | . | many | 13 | TGTGCCAGCAGCTTTCGGGTCGGGGAGACCCAGTACTTC | CASSFRVGETQYF
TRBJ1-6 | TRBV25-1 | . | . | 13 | TGTGCCAGTCGACCCGACAGATCCTCACCCCTCCACTTT | CASRPDRSSPLHF
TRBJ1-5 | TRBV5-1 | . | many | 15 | TGTGCCAGCAGTTTAGCAGGGTATAGCAATCAGCCCCAGCATTTT | CASSLAGYSNQPQHF
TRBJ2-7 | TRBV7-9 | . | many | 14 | TGTGCCAGCAGCTTAGGGACGGATTCCTACGAGCAGTACTTC | CASSLGTDSYEQYF
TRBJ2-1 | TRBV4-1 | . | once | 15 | TGCGCCAGCAGCCAAGAGATCAGGGTATGGAATGAGCAGTTCTTC | CASSQEIRVWNEQFF
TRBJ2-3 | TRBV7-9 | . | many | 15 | TGTGCCAGCAGCTTAGGCCAGGGTCTCACAGATACGCAGTATTTT | CASSLGQGLTDTQYF
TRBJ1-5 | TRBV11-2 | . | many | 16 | TGTGCCAGCAGCTTAACCATTGGGGAGTTGGGTCAGCCCCAGCATTTT | CASSLTIGELGQPQHF
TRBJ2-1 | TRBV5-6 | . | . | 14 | TGTGCCAGCAGCAGGGGGGCGTATTACAATGAGCAGTTCTTC | CASSRGAYYNEQFF
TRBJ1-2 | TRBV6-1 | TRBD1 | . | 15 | TGTGCCAGCATCCCCGGGACAGGGGCCAGCTATGGCTACACCTTC | CASIPGTGASYGYTF
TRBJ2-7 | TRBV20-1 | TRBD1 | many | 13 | TGCAGTGCAGAGACGGACAGGGAGAGCGAGCAGTACTTC | CSAETDRESEQYF
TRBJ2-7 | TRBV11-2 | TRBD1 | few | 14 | TGTGCCAGCAGCTACGCAACAGGGGTCGACGAGCAGTACTTC | CASSYATGVDEQYF
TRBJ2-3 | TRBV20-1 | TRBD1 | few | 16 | TGCAGTGCTAGAGATAAAGACAGGGATATTTCGGATACGCAGTATTTT | CSARDKDRDISDTQYF
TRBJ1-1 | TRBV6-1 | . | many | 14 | TGTGCCAGCAGGGAGGGAACAGGGTACACTGAAGCTTTCTTT | CASREGTGYTEAFF
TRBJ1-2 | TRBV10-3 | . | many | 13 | TGTGCCATCAGTGAGTCGACCAGGGATGGCTACACCTTC | CAISESTRDGYTF
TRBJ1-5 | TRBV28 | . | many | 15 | TGTGCCAGCAGTTTCGGTCTAACCCTCAATCAGCCCCAGCATTTT | CASSFGLTLNQPQHF
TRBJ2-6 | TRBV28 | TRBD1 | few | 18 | TGTGCCAGCAGTCTTAGAGGGACAGGGTGGTCTGGGGCCAACGTCCTGACTTTC | CASSLRGTGWSGANVLTF